This TCR beta chain was captured by sequencing in a study of T cell responses to AZD1222 COVID-19 vaccine. Overall study context: Second doses at about 4 or about 12 weeks were pooled.

Notes on this clone: The antigen is unknown.

Assay: immunoSEQ multiplex PCR; the TCRdb copy retains only in-frame clones and omits some. Here the sample spans around 110,000 clones, less than 90% being singletons. The CDR3 runs to 15 residues. Germline V gene data show CDR1 as SGHRS and CDR2 as YFSETQ. Trimming cost V 4 bases and J 2 bases, with 15 bases left between them. Study-level results: Donors were mostly white British, more females; clonal diversity possibly underestimated. Only a handful of AZD1222 recipients were seropositive at baseline. Two AZD1222 administrations were followed by greater Spike-specific TCR breadth and depth.

This TCR was recovered from an adult in good health. Sequenced here: peripheral blood, sampled on day 0 of AZD1222 vaccination. The chain has TRBV5-1 and TRBJ1-1, with unresolved D. The CDR3 bases are TGCGCCAGCAGCCGAACCCTGGGAGGAAACACTGAAGCTTTCTTT. Translating it yields CASSRTLGGNTEAFF. The variable domain in full, with the rest retrieved from reference TRBV5-1 and TRBJ1-1, is KAGVTQTPRYLIKTRGQQVTLSCSPISGHRSVSWYQQTPGQGLQFLFEYFSETQRNKGNFPGRFSGRQFSNSRSEMNVSTLELGDSALYLCASSRTLGGNTEAFFGQGTRLTVV.